These 5 T cell receptor beta chains originate from one sample sequenced in a study of CXCR3-negative and CXCR3-positive naive CD8 T cells. UMI-labeled 5' RACE yielded the TRB cDNA libraries. TCRdb reprocessed the 5' RACE reads; each CDR3 protein has one entry and no DNA is given. Its table lists 45,000 to 60,000 distinct CDR3 sequences. The specimen was memory CD8+ T cells from blood. The receptors come from a human donor in good health. Some clones in this sample may be carry-over from other donors' samples.

V is TRBV5-6 and J is TRBJ2-7; the D call from TCRdb, TRBD1, cannot be confirmed without DNA. The CDR3 consists of 15 residues. From germline, CDR1 is SGHDT and CDR2 YYEEEE. CDR3 sequence: CASSLEQGKSYEQYF.

This clonotype is labeled medium-sized based on frequency. The chain has TRBV25-1 and TRBJ1-5; TCRdb designates TRBD1, a call that cannot be tested without DNA. This CDR3 spans 17 amino acids. Germline-derived CDR1 and CDR2 are MGHDK and SYGVNS. The chain's CDR3 is CASDVIPGQGSDQPQHF.

The gene calls are TRBV29-1 and TRBJ2-5; TCRdb's D call of TRBD1 is untestable without DNA. The CDR3 is 14 residues long. Per the germline V gene, CDR1 is SQVTM and CDR2 is ANQGSEA. The CDR3: CSVDEQGIGETQYF.

This chain joins TRBV5-6 and TRBJ2-7; TCRdb designates TRBD1, a call that cannot be tested without DNA. This CDR3 contains 15 residues. Germline loops: CDR1 SGHDT, CDR2 YYEEEE. The CDR3 loop reads CASSLGTVFIYEQYF.

This chain connects TRBV29-1 to TRBJ1-2; TCRdb outputs TRBD1, but without DNA this stays unchecked. The germline V gene encodes CDR1 SQVTM and CDR2 ANQGSEA. The CDR3 sequence is 11 residues long. CDR3 sequence reads: CSVVQGYGYTF.